Listed below are T cell receptor beta chains from one sample, sequenced in a study of cytomegalovirus exposure and HLA in healthy donors. Some clones are missing from TCRdb's copy, which holds only in-frame ones; the method was immunoSEQ multiplex PCR. The sample includes about 140,000 clones, roughly three fifths of them seen just once. Source material: PBMCs. Receptors were obtained from a woman aged 55-70 years in good health and CMV-seronegative. CDR3s include the opening cysteine and the closing phenylalanine or tryptophan. A D gene is named only where the DNA matches it firmly. Clone size is shown for a subset of rows, as once, few, many or a class of expanded clone.

j_gene: TRBJ2-2
d_gene: TRBD2
abundance: NA
len: 14
v_gene: TRBV6-5
CDR3nt: TGTGCCAGCACTTCGACTAGCCTAGTAGGGGAGCTGTTTTTT
CDR3aa: CASTSTSLVGELFF

j_gene: TRBJ2-7
d_gene: TRBD1
abundance: few
len: 14
v_gene: TRBV7-9
CDR3nt: TGTGCCAGCAGCTTAGCCGGGACAGGGGGCGAGCAGTACTTC
CDR3aa: CASSLAGTGGEQYF

j_gene: TRBJ2-3
d_gene: TRBD2
abundance: NA
len: 15
v_gene: TRBV19
CDR3nt: TGTGCCAGTAGCATGGCGGGGGGATGGACAGATACGCAGTATTTT
CDR3aa: CASSMAGGWTDTQYF

j_gene: TRBJ1-1
d_gene: NA
abundance: NA
len: 15
v_gene: TRBV28
CDR3nt: TGTGCCAGCAGTGCCCGAGGAGGGGCCCTAGCTGAAGCTTTCTTT
CDR3aa: CASSARGGALAEAFF

j_gene: TRBJ2-1
d_gene: TRBD2
abundance: NA
len: 15
v_gene: TRBV9
CDR3nt: TGTGCCAGCAGCGTAGTCCCGGGAGGAGGCAATGAGCAGTTCTTC
CDR3aa: CASSVVPGGGNEQFF

j_gene: TRBJ2-5
d_gene: TRBD1
abundance: NA
len: 14
v_gene: TRBV19
CDR3nt: TGTGCCAGTAGTATCGGACAGGGTGCAGAGACCCAGTACTTC
CDR3aa: CASSIGQGAETQYF

j_gene: TRBJ2-5
d_gene: TRBD2
abundance: few
len: 16
v_gene: TRBV5-1
CDR3nt: TGCGCCAGCAGCTTGACTAGCGGGAACTACCAAGAGACCCAGTACTTC
CDR3aa: CASSLTSGNYQETQYF

j_gene: TRBJ2-1
d_gene: NA
abundance: NA
len: 15
v_gene: TRBV18
CDR3nt: TGTGCCAGCTCACTTAAGGGAGGCGGCTACAATGAGCAGTTCTTC
CDR3aa: CASSLKGGGYNEQFF

j_gene: TRBJ2-2
d_gene: NA
abundance: once
len: 15
v_gene: TRBV19
CDR3nt: TGTGCCAGTAGTCTTCTCCAAGGGGGCACCGGGGAGCTGTTTTTT
CDR3aa: CASSLLQGGTGELFF

j_gene: TRBJ2-1
d_gene: TRBD1
abundance: NA
len: 14
v_gene: TRBV7-2
CDR3nt: TGTGCCAGCGGACAGGGGGCGTCCTACAATGAGCAGTTCTTC
CDR3aa: CASGQGASYNEQFF

j_gene: TRBJ2-2
d_gene: TRBD1
abundance: NA
len: 15
v_gene: TRBV19
CDR3nt: TGTGCCAGTAGCGCGGGACAGGGGTGGACCGGGGAGCTGTTTTTT
CDR3aa: CASSAGQGWTGELFF

j_gene: TRBJ2-3
d_gene: NA
abundance: NA
len: 13
v_gene: TRBV29-1
CDR3nt: TGCAGCGTTGAAGGTCCAAGCACAGATACGCAGTATTTT
CDR3aa: CSVEGPSTDTQYF

j_gene: TRBJ2-1
d_gene: TRBD2
abundance: NA
len: 14
v_gene: TRBV4-3
CDR3nt: TGCGCCAGCAGCCCCCGGACTAGCCGCAATGAGCAGTTCTTC
CDR3aa: CASSPRTSRNEQFF

j_gene: TRBJ1-2
d_gene: NA
abundance: NA
len: 16
v_gene: TRBV7-9
CDR3nt: TGTGCCAGCAGCTTAAGTAGGGGCCCTTCTAACTATGGCTACACCTTC
CDR3aa: CASSLSRGPSNYGYTF

j_gene: TRBJ2-5
d_gene: NA
abundance: NA
len: 13
v_gene: TRBV19
CDR3nt: TGTGCCAGTAGTGCCACAGGGGGGGGGACCCAGTACTTC
CDR3aa: CASSATGGGTQYF

j_gene: TRBJ2-7
d_gene: NA
abundance: once
len: 14
v_gene: TRBV27
CDR3nt: TGTGCCAGCAGTAACGCAGGGTTCTCCTACGAGCAGTACTTC
CDR3aa: CASSNAGFSYEQYF

j_gene: TRBJ2-7
d_gene: TRBD1
abundance: NA
len: 17
v_gene: TRBV25-1
CDR3nt: TGTGCCAGCAGTGACCCCTCCTCCGGGACAGGAGCGTACGAGCAGTACTTC
CDR3aa: CASSDPSSGTGAYEQYF

j_gene: TRBJ1-3
d_gene: NA
abundance: NA
len: 16
v_gene: TRBV7-3
CDR3nt: TGTGCCAGCAGCAGAGGTGTAGCGGGAATCGGGGACACCATATATTTT
CDR3aa: CASSRGVAGIGDTIYF